This is a list of T cell receptor beta chains from one sample in a study of T cells in Graves' hyperthyroidism and ophthalmopathy. TCRdb independently ran MiXCR on the multiplex PCR reads; one entry per CDR3 protein. This sample has some 620,000 distinct CDR3 sequences, with around 15% found just once. The specimen was blood. These receptor sequences come from a woman aged 25-40 years with Graves' hyperthyroidism. CDR3s include the opening cysteine and the closing phenylalanine or tryptophan. A D gene is named only where the DNA matches it firmly. Not every row has a clone size; where given, it reads once, few, many or a size class.

CDR3 DNA: TGTGCCAGCAGTCCTACAAGGAAGGGGACAGATACGCAGTATTTT
CDR3 protein: CASSPTRKGTDTQYF
J gene: TRBJ2-3
D gene: NA
clone size: few
V gene: TRBV6-1

CDR3 DNA: TGTGCCAGCAGGATGCTATTCTCCTATAATTCACCCCTCCACTTT
CDR3 protein: CASRMLFSYNSPLHF
J gene: TRBJ1-6
D gene: NA
clone size: few
V gene: TRBV27

CDR3 DNA: TGTGCCAGCAGTGAGTATCTGGGAAAGGACACTGAAGCTTTCTTT
CDR3 protein: CASSEYLGKDTEAFF
J gene: TRBJ1-1
D gene: NA
clone size: many
V gene: TRBV25-1

CDR3 DNA: TGTGCCACCAGCAGAGGGGGAGTTAACACTGAAGCTTTCTTT
CDR3 protein: CATSRGGVNTEAFF
J gene: TRBJ1-1
D gene: NA
clone size: many
V gene: TRBV15

CDR3 DNA: TGTGCCACCAGTACAGGAACCTACAATGAGCAGTTCTTC
CDR3 protein: CATSTGTYNEQFF
J gene: TRBJ2-1
D gene: NA
clone size: NA
V gene: TRBV24-1

CDR3 DNA: TGTGCCAGCAGTTTGGGCAGCGGTACCTACGAGCAGTACTTC
CDR3 protein: CASSLGSGTYEQYF
J gene: TRBJ2-7
D gene: NA
clone size: many
V gene: TRBV28

CDR3 DNA: TGCGCCAGCAGCTCACACTCAGGGGACTATGGCTACACCTTC
CDR3 protein: CASSSHSGDYGYTF
J gene: TRBJ1-2
D gene: NA
clone size: few
V gene: TRBV5-1

CDR3 DNA: TGTGCCAGCAGGAGCGGGGGTTTAGATGAGCAGTTCTTC
CDR3 protein: CASRSGGLDEQFF
J gene: TRBJ2-1
D gene: TRBD2
clone size: many
V gene: TRBV6-1

CDR3 DNA: TGTGCCAGCAGCCCCCCCCGCGTTAGGACGCAGTATTTT
CDR3 protein: CASSPPRVRTQYF
J gene: TRBJ2-3
D gene: NA
clone size: NA
V gene: TRBV14

CDR3 DNA: TGTGCCAGCAGACTAAGCGGGGGACTGAGCACAGATACGCAGTATTTT
CDR3 protein: CASRLSGGLSTDTQYF
J gene: TRBJ2-3
D gene: TRBD2
clone size: many
V gene: TRBV11-2

CDR3 DNA: TGTGCCAGCAGTTTATTGCGGTCTGAGCAGTTCTTC
CDR3 protein: CASSLLRSEQFF
J gene: TRBJ2-1
D gene: NA
clone size: many
V gene: TRBV28

CDR3 DNA: TGTGCCAGCTCACCACTGGGGAGCACTGAAGCTTTCTTT
CDR3 protein: CASSPLGSTEAFF
J gene: TRBJ1-1
D gene: NA
clone size: many
V gene: TRBV18

CDR3 DNA: TGCAGTGCTACCCGGACAAAGAGTTACAATGAGCAGTTCTTC
CDR3 protein: CSATRTKSYNEQFF
J gene: TRBJ2-1
D gene: NA
clone size: few
V gene: TRBV20-1

CDR3 DNA: TGCAGTGCTCTAATGCCCACAGATACGCAGTATTTT
CDR3 protein: CSALMPTDTQYF
J gene: TRBJ2-3
D gene: NA
clone size: many
V gene: TRBV20-1

CDR3 DNA: TGTGCCAGCAGGCCCGGGACAGGCAACTCCTACGAGCAGTACTTC
CDR3 protein: CASRPGTGNSYEQYF
J gene: TRBJ2-7
D gene: TRBD1
clone size: many
V gene: TRBV6-2/TRBV6-3

CDR3 DNA: TGTGCCAGCAGTGCAGTTCAGGCGATGAACACTGAAGCTTTCTTT
CDR3 protein: CASSAVQAMNTEAFF
J gene: TRBJ1-1
D gene: NA
clone size: many
V gene: TRBV2

CDR3 DNA: TGTGCCAGCAGTTCTACAGGTGGGGGAGATAATGAAAAACTGTTTTTT
CDR3 protein: CASSSTGGGDNEKLFF
J gene: TRBJ1-4
D gene: NA
clone size: NA
V gene: TRBV25-1

CDR3 DNA: TGTGCCAGCAGCCAAGGAGGAATGTGGCTGGCTTTGGGGGCCAACGTCCTGACTTTC
CDR3 protein: CASSQGGMWLALGANVLTF
J gene: TRBJ2-6
D gene: NA
clone size: many
V gene: TRBV3-1

CDR3 DNA: TGTGCCAGCAGCCAACCAGGACTTTCTAGCTCCTACGAGCAGTACTTC
CDR3 protein: CASSQPGLSSSYEQYF
J gene: TRBJ2-7
D gene: NA
clone size: many
V gene: TRBV28

CDR3 DNA: TGTGCCAGTAGTATTTCTTTTGCGGGAGTCTACGAGCAGTACTTC
CDR3 protein: CASSISFAGVYEQYF
J gene: TRBJ2-7
D gene: TRBD2
clone size: NA
V gene: TRBV19

CDR3 DNA: TGTGCCAGCGGAACGGTGGGGGGGAATGAAAAACTGTTTTTT
CDR3 protein: CASGTVGGNEKLFF
J gene: TRBJ1-4
D gene: NA
clone size: many
V gene: TRBV28

CDR3 DNA: TGTGCCAGCAACCCGACAGGGATGGGTCAGCCCCAGCATTTT
CDR3 protein: CASNPTGMGQPQHF
J gene: TRBJ1-5
D gene: TRBD1
clone size: NA
V gene: TRBV27

CDR3 DNA: TGTGCCAGCAGGCTATCCACAGATACGCAGTATTTT
CDR3 protein: CASRLSTDTQYF
J gene: TRBJ2-3
D gene: NA
clone size: many
V gene: TRBV12-3/TRBV12-4

CDR3 DNA: TGCAGCGTTTTTGGGGGCCCCCTGAACACTGAAGCTTTCTTT
CDR3 protein: CSVFGGPLNTEAFF
J gene: TRBJ1-1
D gene: NA
clone size: many
V gene: TRBV29-1

CDR3 DNA: TGTGCCAGCAGCTTATTTTCGGTCCAAGAGACCCAGTACTTC
CDR3 protein: CASSLFSVQETQYF
J gene: TRBJ2-5
D gene: NA
clone size: many
V gene: TRBV7-8

CDR3 DNA: TGTGCCACCAGAGGACCCCCCCTCAATGAGCAGTTCTTC
CDR3 protein: CATRGPPLNEQFF
J gene: TRBJ2-1
D gene: NA
clone size: many
V gene: TRBV24-1

CDR3 DNA: TGCGCTAGCAGCTTGCCGACAGGAAACTATGGCTACACCTTC
CDR3 protein: CASSLPTGNYGYTF
J gene: TRBJ1-2
D gene: NA
clone size: few
V gene: TRBV5-1

CDR3 DNA: TGTGCCAGTAGTATCGAGCTTTTGGGAGGGGTCTACGAGCAGTACTTC
CDR3 protein: CASSIELLGGVYEQYF
J gene: TRBJ2-7
D gene: TRBD2
clone size: few
V gene: TRBV19

CDR3 DNA: TGTGCCAGCAGCTCCCCCCGAGGAGCTAGCGGGTACAATGAGCAGTTCTTC
CDR3 protein: CASSSPRGASGYNEQFF
J gene: TRBJ2-1
D gene: TRBD2
clone size: few
V gene: TRBV7-2

CDR3 DNA: TGTGCCTGGGAGACTAGCGGGCAAGAGACCCAGTACTTC
CDR3 protein: CAWETSGQETQYF
J gene: TRBJ2-5
D gene: TRBD2
clone size: many
V gene: TRBV30

CDR3 DNA: TGTGCCAGCAGTTTTCGTCTTACGGACTACACTTACAATGAGCAGTTCTTC
CDR3 protein: CASSFRLTDYTYNEQFF
J gene: TRBJ2-1
D gene: NA
clone size: many
V gene: TRBV7-2

CDR3 DNA: TGTGCCAGCAGCCAAGATTGGGCGGAGACAGGGATATTACAAGAGACCCAGTACTTC
CDR3 protein: CASSQDWAETGILQETQYF
J gene: TRBJ2-5
D gene: TRBD1
clone size: NA
V gene: TRBV3-1

CDR3 DNA: TGTGCCAGCAGCTTGGAACTAGCGGGAGAGACCCAGTACTTC
CDR3 protein: CASSLELAGETQYF
J gene: TRBJ2-5
D gene: TRBD2
clone size: NA
V gene: TRBV5-4

CDR3 DNA: TGTGCCAGCAGTTACTCATCAGGGGCCGCCGGGGAGCTGTTTTTT
CDR3 protein: CASSYSSGAAGELFF
J gene: TRBJ2-2
D gene: NA
clone size: NA
V gene: TRBV6-5

CDR3 DNA: TGTGCCAGCAGCTCCTCGAAAAGACAAGAGACCCAGTACTTC
CDR3 protein: CASSSSKRQETQYF
J gene: TRBJ2-5
D gene: NA
clone size: many
V gene: TRBV11-2

CDR3 DNA: TGTGCCAGCAGTTTACAAGGGGCCGGAGAGCAGTACTTC
CDR3 protein: CASSLQGAGEQYF
J gene: TRBJ2-7
D gene: NA
clone size: many
V gene: TRBV12-3/TRBV12-4

CDR3 DNA: TGTGCCAGCAGCTTAATGGCCGGGACTAGCGGATACAATGAGCAGTTCTTC
CDR3 protein: CASSLMAGTSGYNEQFF
J gene: TRBJ2-1
D gene: TRBD2
clone size: many
V gene: TRBV7-2

CDR3 DNA: TGCAGTGCTGGTACCATCAGCACAGATACGCAGTATTTT
CDR3 protein: CSAGTISTDTQYF
J gene: TRBJ2-3
D gene: NA
clone size: NA
V gene: TRBV20-1

CDR3 DNA: TGCGCCAGCAGCTTAGGACCTCGGGGTGACGAGCAGTACTTC
CDR3 protein: CASSLGPRGDEQYF
J gene: TRBJ2-7
D gene: NA
clone size: many
V gene: TRBV5-1

CDR3 DNA: TGTGCCAGCAGCTTATATCCCGAGGGAAGGAACACTGAAGCTTTCTTT
CDR3 protein: CASSLYPEGRNTEAFF
J gene: TRBJ1-1
D gene: NA
clone size: many
V gene: TRBV11-3

CDR3 DNA: TGTGCCAGCAGTTTAGGCGGCCCGGATGAGCAGTTCTTC
CDR3 protein: CASSLGGPDEQFF
J gene: TRBJ2-1
D gene: NA
clone size: many
V gene: TRBV12-3/TRBV12-4

CDR3 DNA: TGTGCCAGCAGGGACGGGACGAATTCATGGACTGAAGCTTTCTTT
CDR3 protein: CASRDGTNSWTEAFF
J gene: TRBJ1-1
D gene: NA
clone size: many
V gene: TRBV6-1

CDR3 DNA: TGTGCCAGCAGCCTAACGACCGGTCCTCCCAACACCGGGGAGCTGTTTTTT
CDR3 protein: CASSLTTGPPNTGELFF
J gene: TRBJ2-2
D gene: NA
clone size: many
V gene: TRBV13

CDR3 DNA: TGCGCCAGCAGCTTGGGCGGGGGCTCAGATACGCAGTATTTT
CDR3 protein: CASSLGGGSDTQYF
J gene: TRBJ2-3
D gene: NA
clone size: NA
V gene: TRBV5-1

CDR3 DNA: TGTGCCAGCAGTTACAACAGGGTTCGACTGAAGACCCAGTACTTC
CDR3 protein: CASSYNRVRLKTQYF
J gene: TRBJ2-5
D gene: NA
clone size: NA
V gene: TRBV6-5